Sequencing of this T cell receptor (beta chain) was carried out in a study of T cell changes during pregnancy in multiple sclerosis. CDR1 is SGHRS and CDR2 is YFSETQ in the germline V gene. The CDR3 length is 13 residues. Trimming shortened V by 5 bases and J by 8 bases, and 16 bases separated the two germline ends. This clone was found once. Some clones are missing from TCRdb's copy, which holds only in-frame ones; the method was immunoSEQ multiplex PCR. The sample yields 45,000 to 65,000 clones, over 90% seen once. V gene TRBV5-1 combines with J gene TRBJ1-2; tentatively, D is TRBD1 (5 bases). The starting material was CD4+ T cells from peripheral blood mononuclear cells, obtained in the second trimester of pregnancy. The TCR was taken from a female donor with multiple sclerosis, enrolled in a pregnancy study. In DNA form, the CDR3 reads TGCGCCAGCAGTTCCCAGGGAATGGAAGGCTACACCTTC. Translation gives CASSSQGMEGYTF.